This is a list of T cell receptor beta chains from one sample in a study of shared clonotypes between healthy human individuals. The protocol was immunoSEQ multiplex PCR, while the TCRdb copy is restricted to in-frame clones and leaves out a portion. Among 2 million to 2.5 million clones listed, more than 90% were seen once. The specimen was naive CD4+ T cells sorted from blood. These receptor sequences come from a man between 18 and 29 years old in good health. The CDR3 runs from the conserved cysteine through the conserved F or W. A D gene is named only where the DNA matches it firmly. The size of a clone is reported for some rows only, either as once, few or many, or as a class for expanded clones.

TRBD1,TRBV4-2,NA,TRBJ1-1,TGTGCCAGCAGCCAAGATCGGGCTTCGGGAAACAGGGGTGAAGCTTTCTTT,CASSQDRASGNRGEAFF
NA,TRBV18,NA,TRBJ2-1,TGTGCCAGCTCACCACCGATGGGCTCAGGGCAGTTCTTC,CASSPPMGSGQFF
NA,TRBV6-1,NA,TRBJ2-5,TGTGCCAGCGGTTCCACGGAGACCCAGTACTTC,CASGSTETQYF
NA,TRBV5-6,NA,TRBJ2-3,TGTGCCAGCAGCTGGGGGGACAGACGGAAGACAGATACGCAGTATTTT,CASSWGDRRKTDTQYF
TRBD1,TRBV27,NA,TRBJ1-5,TGTGCCAGCAGTTCTGGGACAGGGGACAATCAGCCCCAGCATTTT,CASSSGTGDNQPQHF
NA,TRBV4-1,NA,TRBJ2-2,TGCGCCAGCAGCTTTACGGGACTCGGCGGGGAGCTGTTTTTT,CASSFTGLGGELFF
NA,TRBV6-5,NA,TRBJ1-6,TGTGCCAGCAGGGTTGAAGGGGTCTATAATTCACCCCTCCACTTT,CASRVEGVYNSPLHF
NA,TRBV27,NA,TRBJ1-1,TGTGCCAGCATACCGTCCAGGGGTAGGGGCACTGAAGCTTTCTTT,CASIPSRGRGTEAFF
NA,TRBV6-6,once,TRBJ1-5,TGTGCCACTGTGGGGATCTATAGCAATCAGCCCCAGCATTTT,CATVGIYSNQPQHF
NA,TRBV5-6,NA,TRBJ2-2,TGTGCCAGCAGCTTAGCCGCCGGGGAGCTGTTTTTT,CASSLAAGELFF
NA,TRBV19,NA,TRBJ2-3,TGTGCCAGTAGCCCGCACCGGGCCGACACAGATACGCAGTATTTT,CASSPHRADTDTQYF
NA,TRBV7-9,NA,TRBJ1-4,TGTGCCAGCAGCTTAGCGGATAAGGGGCTGGGTAATGAAAAACTGTTTTTT,CASSLADKGLGNEKLFF
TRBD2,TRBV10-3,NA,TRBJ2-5,TGTGCCATCAGCCCGGGACTAGCGGCCCAAGAGACCCAGTACTTC,CAISPGLAAQETQYF
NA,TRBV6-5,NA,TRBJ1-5,TGTGCCAGCAGTCCGGGAAGCAATCAGCCCCAGCATTTT,CASSPGSNQPQHF
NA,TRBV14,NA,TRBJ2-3,TGTGCCAGCAGCCAGGGGCTAACAGATACGCAGTATTTT,CASSQGLTDTQYF
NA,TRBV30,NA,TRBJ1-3,TGTGCCTGGAGACCCGGGACGGCTGGAAACACCATATATTTT,CAWRPGTAGNTIYF
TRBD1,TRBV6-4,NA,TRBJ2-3,TGTGCCAGCAGTGCCGCACCGGGACAGGGGATTACAGATACGCAGTATTTT,CASSAAPGQGITDTQYF
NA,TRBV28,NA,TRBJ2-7,TGTGCCAGCAGTTGGGAGAACAAGAGGGGGACCTACGAGCAGTACTTC,CASSWENKRGTYEQYF
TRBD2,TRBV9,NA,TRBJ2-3,TGTGCCAGCAGCGTAGGGCTAGCGGGAGATACAGATACGCAGTATTTT,CASSVGLAGDTDTQYF
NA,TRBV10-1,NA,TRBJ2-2,TGCGCCAGCACCCACGACTTGTTCACCGGGGAGCTGTTTTTT,CASTHDLFTGELFF
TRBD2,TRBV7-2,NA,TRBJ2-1,TGTGCCAGCAGCTTAGTGGGACTAGCCGGCAATGAGCAGTTCTTC,CASSLVGLAGNEQFF
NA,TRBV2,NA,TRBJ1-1,TGTGCCAGCAGGGACCAGGGGAACACTGAAGCTTTCTTT,CASRDQGNTEAFF
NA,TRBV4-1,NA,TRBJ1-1,TGCGCCAGCAGCCAAGAGGCCCGGCAAGCTTTCTTT,CASSQEARQAFF
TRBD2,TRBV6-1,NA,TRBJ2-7,TGTGCCAGCAGTTCACCTAGCGGGGGAAACGAGCAGTACTTC,CASSSPSGGNEQYF